This T cell receptor beta chain appears in the sequencing data of a study of T cell responses to AZD1222 COVID-19 vaccine. Findings and limits, study-wide: There were repertoire samples only from the period after the peak T cell response. Elevations in Spike-specific TCR breadth and depth followed administration of two AZD1222 doses.

Some clones are missing from TCRdb's copy, which holds only in-frame ones; the method was immunoSEQ multiplex PCR. The data contain some 110,000 clones, 88% of them singletons. A remark on this clone: Antigen: not known.

Deletions cut 6 bases from V and 6 bases from J, with 9 bases between. The CDR3 has 13 residues. The V gene's germline CDR1 is MDHEN and CDR2 SYDVKM. The receptor was isolated from an adult in good health. The sequenced sample was peripheral blood, obtained on day 0 of AZD1222 vaccination. The rearrangement uses TRBV28 and TRBJ1-6; D is unclear. The CDR3 reads CASRGTFNSPLHF. DNA of the CDR3: TGTGCCAGCAGAGGAACTTTTAATTCACCCCTCCACTTT.